This passage covers 10 T cell receptor beta chains from one sample sequenced in a study of early T cells in non-severe SARS-CoV-2 infection. TCRdb re-derived calls from the 5' RACE reads in MiXCR, one entry per CDR3 protein. The sample records tens of thousands of distinct CDR3 sequences, about 13% being singletons. The specimen sequenced was whole blood. These receptor sequences come from an adult who was a healthcare worker with PCR-confirmed SARS-CoV-2 infection or an uninfected control (not recorded which).

The J gene is TRBJ2-7, the V gene TRBV20-1, with a possible D match to TRBD2 (7 bases). V lost 3 bases and J lost 3, with 15 bases in between. The CDR3 consists of 14 residues. In germline, CDR1 is DFQATT, CDR2 SNEGSKA (reference sequence). The DNA for the CDR3 is TGCAGTGCTAGTGTTCAAGGGGGGGACTACGAGCAGTACTTC. It yields the protein CSASVQGGDYEQYF.

This clonotype has only a few counts. The chain has TRBV14 and TRBJ2-2; 7 positions match TRBD1. The CDR3 is made up of 16 amino acids. Germline V CDR1 and CDR2: SGHDN, FVKESK. Germline trimming cut 2 bases from V and 1 base from J; bases unmatched to any gene: 4. For the CDR3, the DNA is TGTGCCAGCAGCCAAATCCGGGACAGGAACACCGGGGAGCTGTTTTTT. Its protein product is CASSQIRDRNTGELFF.

The rearrangement links TRBV6-6 to TRBJ1-2; no firm D call. CDR1 and CDR2 from the germline V gene are MNHNY and SVGAGI (reference sequence). The CDR3 is 13 amino acids. V gave up 6 bases and J gave up 4 bases, with 12 bases separating them. CDR3 residues: CASRLLGSYGYTF. CDR3 DNA: TGTGCCAGCAGGTTACTGGGGAGCTATGGCTACACCTTC.

V usage is TRBV27 and J usage is TRBJ2-3, with 9 bases aligning to TRBD1. The germline V gene encodes CDR1 MNHEY and CDR2 SMNVEV (reference sequence). The V gene end was trimmed by 6 bases and the J gene end by 1 base; junction bases not matched to a gene: 5. The CDR3 is 15 residues long. The CDR3 protein is CASREGQGGTDTQYF. CDR3 DNA sequence: TGTGCCAGCAGAGAGGGACAGGGTGGCACAGATACGCAGTATTTT.

This clonotype has a handful of counts. V and J are TRBV25-1 and TRBJ2-1, with D unresolved. Per the germline V gene, CDR1 is MGHDK and CDR2 is SYGVNS. Between the trimmed V and J ends, which lost 3 bases and 8 bases, there was a span of 11 bases. The CDR3 is 13 residues long. The CDR3 here is CASSEQSLDEQFF. CDR3 nucleotide sequence: TGTGCCAGCAGTGAGCAATCACTGGATGAGCAGTTCTTC.

The chain carries TRBV6-5 and TRBJ2-2; TRBD1 matches 9 bases. This CDR3 region has 14 residues. Germline values: CDR1 MNHEY, CDR2 SVGAGI. The ends lost 6 bases at V and 6 bases at J; junction bases unmatched: 5. The CDR3 DNA reads TGTGCCAGCAGAAGGGGACAGGGATCCGGGGAGCTGTTTTTT. Amino acids: CASRRGQGSGELFF.

Ten or more counts support this clonotype. V is TRBV7-9 and J is TRBJ1-2; D unresolved. Between the trimmed V and J ends, which lost 2 bases and 4 bases, there was a span of 11 bases. The CDR3 is made up of 14 amino acids. Germline CDR1 reads SEHNR; CDR2 reads FQNEAQ (reference sequence). As DNA, the CDR3 is TGTGCCAGCAGCTTAAAAACCGATTCCTATGGCTACACCTTC. As protein: CASSLKTDSYGYTF.

This clonotype occurred many times. This rearrangement joins TRBV11-1 to TRBJ2-7, with D perhaps TRBD1 or TRBD2 (5 bases each). The length of the CDR3 is 13 residues. Germline V CDR1 and CDR2: SGHAT, FQDESV (reference sequence). CDR3 loop: CASGRASSYEQYF. In DNA, the CDR3 is TGTGCGTCGGGACGCGCTAGCTCCTACGAGCAGTACTTC. The full variable domain, its missing parts supplied by reference TRBV11-1 and TRBJ2-7, is EAEVAQSPRYKITEKSQAVAFWCDPISGHATLYWYRQILGQGPELLVQFQDESVVDDSQLPKDRFSAERLKGVDSTLKIQPAELGDSAMYLCASGRASSYEQYFGPGTRLTVT.

The DNA for the CDR3 is TGTGCCAGCAGCCCGATGACAGGGGGCCAGTACACTGAAGCTTTCTTT. Amino acid sequence: CASSPMTGGQYTEAFF. The J gene is TRBJ1-1, the V gene TRBV3-1, with 10 bases identical to TRBD1. This CDR3 is 16 amino acids long. Germline V gene data show CDR1 as LGHDT and CDR2 as YNNKEL (reference sequence). With V trimmed by 4 bases and J by 3 bases, 8 bases remained unmatched.

The chain recombines TRBV6-6 with TRBJ1-1; D remains unclear. Germline V gives CDR1 MNHNY, CDR2 SVGAGI (reference sequence). The CDR3 consists of 13 residues. With 7 bases removed from V and 1 base from J, the gap between germline ends came to 10 bases. The CDR3 loop is CASTLTRNTEAFF. The DNA for the CDR3 is TGTGCCAGCACCCTTACAAGGAACACTGAAGCTTTCTTT.